Following are 10 T cell receptor beta chains from one sample sequenced in a study of T cells in Graves' hyperthyroidism and ophthalmopathy. The source material, RNA transcripts, was used to amplify TCR beta CDR3 regions. The HTBI primer set drove a first-round RT-PCR of the TCR CDR3. TCRdb itself ran the multiplex PCR reads through MiXCR, one entry per CDR3 protein. The table records 450,000 to 550,000 distinct CDR3 sequences, roughly 25% of them present only once. The sequencing input was blood. These receptors were taken from a woman between 25 and 40 years old with Graves' ophthalmopathy.

This clonotype appeared many times. The chain has TRBV6-5 and TRBJ1-1; 8 nucleotides align to TRBD1. This CDR3 has 14 amino acids. From germline, CDR1 is MNHEY and CDR2 SVGAGI. V gave up 2 bases and J gave up 7 bases; unmatched junction bases: 6. This CDR3 is CASSYGRGQGEAFF. For the CDR3, the DNA is TGTGCCAGCAGTTACGGCCGTGGACAGGGTGAAGCTTTCTTT.

The chain carries TRBV29-1 and TRBJ2-5, with D maybe TRBD2 (5 bases). This CDR3 comprises 11 residues. The V end was cut by 4 bases, the J end by 4 bases, with 7 bases between. Germline V gives CDR1 SQVTM, CDR2 ANQGSEA. The CDR3 is CSVGLAETQYF. The CDR3 DNA follows: TGCAGCGTTGGCCTAGCAGAGACCCAGTACTTC.

This clonotype was seen more than once but under ten times. The rearrangement joins TRBV5-1 to TRBJ1-1, with TRBD1 as a possible D gene (6 bases). Trimming took 4 bases from V and 2 from J, leaving 12 bases between them. The germline V gene encodes CDR1 SGHRS and CDR2 YFSETQ. CDR3 length: 14 amino acids. CDR3 sequence: CASSADSDNTEAFF. The CDR3 nucleotides read TGCGCCAGCAGCGCGGACAGCGACAACACTGAAGCTTTCTTT.

This clonotype was counted ten times or more. The chain's CDR3 is CASSLDSGAFF. DNA for the CDR3: TGTGCCAGCAGCTTAGACAGTGGAGCTTTCTTT. V is TRBV7-9 and J is TRBJ1-1; D unresolved. The V end lost 1 base, the J end lost 10 bases, and 7 bases lay between the germline ends. The CDR3 runs to 11 residues. CDR1 and CDR2 from the germline V gene are SEHNR and FQNEAQ (reference sequence).

This rearrangement joins TRBV6-5 to TRBJ1-1, with TRBD1 as a possible D gene (5 bases). The CDR3 loop spans 16 amino acids. Deletions cut 2 bases from V and 6 bases from J, with 19 bases between. In germline, CDR1 is MNHEY, CDR2 SVGAGI. CDR3 in amino acids: CASSYRREGWGAEAFF. DNA of the CDR3: TGTGCCAGCAGTTACCGGAGAGAGGGTTGGGGCGCTGAAGCTTTCTTT.

A few counts support this clonotype. The chain employs TRBV4-2 and TRBJ1-1, with D possibly TRBD1 on 6 matching bases. V was cut by 4 bases and J by 3 bases, with 15 bases left in between. Germline CDR1 is LGHNA and CDR2 is YNFKEQ. CDR3 size: 15 residues. The CDR3 reads CASSRDGGRDTEAFF. Here the CDR3 DNA reads TGTGCCAGCAGCCGAGACGGGGGGCGCGACACTGAAGCTTTCTTT.

At least ten counts were recorded for this clonotype. The rearrangement joins TRBV6-1 to TRBJ2-7, with D unclear. CDR1 is MNHNS, CDR2 SASEGT, per germline. Trimming removed 3 bases at V and 6 bases at J, with 12 bases between. The CDR3 spans 13 residues. The CDR3 protein is CASSDHISREQYF. CDR3 nucleotides: TGTGCCAGCAGTGACCACATATCTCGCGAGCAGTACTTC.

This chain connects TRBV29-1 to TRBJ1-2, with 9 bases aligning to TRBD1. The CDR3 contains 13 residues. Germline V lookup: CDR1 SQVTM, CDR2 ANQGSEA. V lost 4 bases and J lost 5; bases outside the gene matches: 5. The CDR3 bases are TGCAGCGTTGTCCCGGGGACAGGGTATGGCTACACCTTC. It is translated as CSVVPGTGYGYTF.

There are many counts of this clonotype. V usage is TRBV19 and J usage is TRBJ1-1; 7 bases fit TRBD1. Germline-derived CDR1 and CDR2 are LNHDA and SQIVND (reference sequence). The CDR3 totals 11 residues. The V gene end was trimmed by 7 bases and the J gene end by 9 bases; junction bases not matched to a gene: 5. The DNA for the CDR3 is TGTGCCAGTAATGACAGGGCCAAAGCTTTCTTT. Translated: CASNDRAKAFF.

This clonotype was recorded at least ten times. The chain carries TRBV4-3 and TRBJ2-7, with D maybe TRBD1 (6 bases). V lost 2 bases to trimming and J lost 3 bases, with 8 bases between them. Germline CDR1 is LGHNA and CDR2 is YSLEER. The CDR3 is 13 residues long. CDR3 DNA sequence: TGCGCCAGCAGCCAATCACAGGGCTACGAGCAGTACTTC. Amino acid sequence: CASSQSQGYEQYF.